This T cell receptor (beta chain) derives from a study of blood T cell repertoires in COVID-19. Study details: T cells, B-cell-depleted T cells, or PBMCs provided the cDNA or gDNA that served as material.

This clone was recorded once. Source study methods: Amplifying reference gene primers gave estimates of nucleated cell counts. TCRdb keeps only in-frame clones here, not all; method: immunoSEQ multiplex PCR. Clone size and the V and J calls come from that table; the DNA yielded D and trimming. The sample comprises around 200,000 clones, about 85% of which are singletons, and approximately 18% rests with the top ten. Germline lookup yields CDR1 LNHDA and CDR2 SQIVND (reference sequence). There are 13 residues in the CDR3. Trimming shortened V by 1 base and J by 6 bases, and 7 bases separated the two germline ends. Residents of around 24 US areas, aged roughly 18 to 89 years, made up the participants. Recovered Cohort 3 donors showed two negative PCRs, clearance, or symptom resolution.

V is TRBV19 and J is TRBJ1-5; D gene uncertain. The specimen sequenced was PBMCs or T cells enriched from blood (not recorded which). The sequence derives from a man in his forties or fifties who had recovered from COVID-19. Here the CDR3 reads CASSIGAGQPQHF. CDR3 bases: TGTGCCAGTAGTATAGGGGCGGGTCAGCCCCAGCATTTT.